This TCR beta chain came from a study of control samples from healthy donors and cancer patients. This clone was picked up one time. Clones were read by immunoSEQ multiplex PCR, and TCRdb kept only the in-frame ones, dropping some. The top ten clones hold approximately 1.4% of a sample with 150,000 to 200,000 clones, almost 90% of them seen once. Trimming took 0 bases from V and 2 from J, leaving 11 bases between them. The CDR3 spans 15 residues. Per the germline V gene, CDR1 is SGHDT and CDR2 is YYEEEE. The chain joins TRBV5-6 to TRBJ1-2; D possibly corresponds to TRBD1 (6 bases). The TCR was taken from a woman aged 50 to 65 in good health. The sample was blood. DNA for the CDR3: TGTGCCAGCAGCTTGGCAGGGACACTGAACTATGGCTACACCTTC. Protein product: CASSLAGTLNYGYTF.